What follows are 29 T cell receptor beta chains derived from one specimen sequenced in a study of blood T cell repertoires in COVID-19. Sequencing was performed with immunoSEQ multiplex PCR; in TCRdb, only in-frame clones are kept and a portion is missing. The table records some 180,000 clones, less than 85% of them present only once. What was sequenced was peripheral blood. The receptors were gathered from a man between 50 and 59 years old who had recovered from COVID-19.

The chain combines TRBV5-8 with TRBJ2-1; D unclear. CDR1 and CDR2 from the germline V gene are SGHTS and YDEGEE. The CDR3 is 12 residues long. The V end was cut by 3 bases, the J end by 8 bases, with 9 bases between. The CDR3 region has the DNA TGTGCCAGCAGCTATAGCAAGGATGAGCAGTTCTTC. Amino acids: CASSYSKDEQFF.

V and J are TRBV6-1 and TRBJ1-2; D is possibly TRBD1 (5 bases). Per germline, CDR1 MNHNS and CDR2 SASEGT. This CDR3 is 16 amino acids long. Trimming cost V 1 base and J 4 bases, with 16 bases left between them. In DNA, the CDR3 is TGTGCCAGCAGTGAAGAGGGGTTTGGAGTTGGCTATGGCTACACCTTC. Protein sequence: CASSEEGFGVGYGYTF.

The rearrangement uses TRBV5-6 and TRBJ2-1; 7 bases are shared with TRBD2. The CDR3 covers 14 residues. Germline lookup yields CDR1 SGHDT and CDR2 YYEEEE. J lost 7 bases, V lost 2 bases, and 6 bases had no gene match. The CDR3 loop is CASSFLSGINEQFF. CDR3 sequence (DNA): TGTGCCAGCAGCTTTCTAAGCGGGATTAATGAGCAGTTCTTC. Looking up the rest from reference TRBV5-6 and TRBJ2-1 gives the full variable domain: DAGVTQSPTHLIKTRGQQVTLRCSPKSGHDTVSWYQQALGQGPQFIFQYYEEEERQRGNFPDRFSGHQFPNYSSELNVNALLLGDSALYLCASSFLSGINEQFFGPGTRLTVL.

The chain employs TRBV27 and TRBJ2-2; D is ambiguous. The V gene's germline CDR1 is MNHEY and CDR2 SMNVEV (reference sequence). V gave up 3 bases and J gave up 5 bases, with 7 bases separating them. CDR3 length: 13 amino acids. The CDR3 bases are TGTGCCAGCAGTTTTCGGGTAACCGGGGAGCTGTTTTTT. Residues: CASSFRVTGELFF.

The J gene is TRBJ2-1, the V gene TRBV7-3; 7 bases match TRBD2. After removal of 2 bases from V and 6 bases from J, the junction contained 7 bases not matched to a gene. The length of the CDR3 is 15 residues. From germline, CDR1 is SGHTA and CDR2 FQGTGA. The CDR3 is CASSLGGRASNEQFF. In DNA, the CDR3 is TGTGCCAGCAGCTTAGGAGGGAGGGCAAGCAATGAGCAGTTCTTC.

The chain is built from TRBV5-1 and TRBJ2-7, with D possibly matching TRBD2 (5 bases). Germline values: CDR1 SGHRS, CDR2 YFSETQ. Trimming took off 1 base at V and 0 bases at J, with 11 bases between the two ends. The CDR3 covers 15 residues. CDR3 protein: CASSLRPGSSYEQYF. The CDR3 DNA sequence: TGCGCCAGCAGCTTGAGACCGGGGTCCTCCTACGAGCAGTACTTC.

V gene TRBV4-3 combines with J gene TRBJ2-1; weak D call: TRBD1 (6 bases). The CDR3 length is 15 residues. Germline V gene lookup returns CDR1 LGHNA and CDR2 YSLEER. Deletions cut 4 bases from V and 1 base from J, with 11 bases between. The DNA for the CDR3 is TGCGCCAGCAGCCTCAGCCAGGGGTCCTACAATGAGCAGTTCTTC. Its translation is CASSLSQGSYNEQFF.

The chain combines TRBV7-9 with TRBJ2-2; D might be TRBD1 (6 bases). There are 15 residues in the CDR3. V was pared by 2 bases and J by 4 bases, with 11 bases between. Germline V gene data show CDR1 as SEHNR and CDR2 as FQNEAQ (reference sequence). The CDR3 region has the DNA TGTGCCAGCAGCTTATCAGGGGTCGGCACCGGGGAGCTGTTTTTT. Its protein is CASSLSGVGTGELFF. Drawing the rest from reference TRBV7-9 and TRBJ2-2, the complete variable domain is DTGVSQNPRHKITKRGQNVTFRCDPISEHNRLYWYRQTLGQGPEFLTYFQNEAQLEKSRLLSDRFSAERPKGSFSTLEIQRTEQGDSAMYLCASSLSGVGTGELFFGEGSRLTVL.

This sequence joins TRBV7-9 and TRBJ2-1, with TRBD2 matching 10 bases. CDR1 and CDR2 from the germline V gene are SEHNR and FQNEAQ (reference sequence). V lost 1 base and J lost 7; bases outside the gene matches: 13. This CDR3 comprises 18 residues. CDR3 bases: TGTGCCAGCAGCTTAGTGGGGGTAGCGGGAGGCACAGGGAATGAGCAGTTCTTC. Amino acid sequence: CASSLVGVAGGTGNEQFF. Full variable domain (remainder filled in from reference TRBV7-9 and TRBJ2-1): DTGVSQNPRHKITKRGQNVTFRCDPISEHNRLYWYRQTLGQGPEFLTYFQNEAQLEKSRLLSDRFSAERPKGSFSTLEIQRTEQGDSAMYLCASSLVGVAGGTGNEQFFGPGTRLTVL.

Notes on this clone: This CDR3 is also generated by other DNA sequences in the sample. The V and J genes are TRBV19 and TRBJ2-2, with 7 bases that match TRBD1. After removal of 2 bases from V and 0 bases from J, the junction contained 0 bases not matched to a gene. CDR3 length: 15 amino acids. Germline values: CDR1 LNHDA, CDR2 SQIVND (reference sequence). CDR3 sequence: CASSITGANTGELFF. The CDR3 coding sequence is TGTGCCAGTAGTATAACAGGGGCGAACACCGGGGAGCTGTTTTTT.

This sequence joins TRBV28 and TRBJ2-7; D is possibly TRBD2 (5 bases). The germline V gene has CDR1 MDHEN and CDR2 SYDVKM. V lost 9 bases and J 5 bases, leaving 14 bases between the germline ends. This CDR3 region has 12 residues. The CDR3 DNA follows: TGTGCCAGTTGGAGAGGGAATGACGAGCAGTACTTC. Its protein is CASWRGNDEQYF.

The chain carries TRBV27 and TRBJ2-2, with 9 nucleotides matching TRBD1. Unmatched junction bases numbered 1, after V lost 7 bases and J lost 4 bases. The V gene's germline CDR1 is MNHEY and CDR2 SMNVEV (reference sequence). The CDR3 has 13 residues. CDR3 DNA sequence: TGTGCCAGCATGACAGGGGGCACCGGGGAGCTGTTTTTT. This sequence encodes CASMTGGTGELFF.

The V gene is TRBV28, the J gene TRBJ1-5, with D maybe TRBD1 (6 bases). The germline V gene has CDR1 MDHEN and CDR2 SYDVKM. V dropped 6 bases and J dropped 7 bases, with 22 bases sitting between them. CDR3 size: 16 residues. The CDR3: CASSQGGGGGLQPQHF. CDR3 bases: TGTGCCAGCAGCCAAGGGGGAGGGGGAGGTTTGCAGCCCCAGCATTTT.

The table lists this clone with a few counts. The J gene is TRBJ1-4, the V gene TRBV19; 8 nucleotides align to TRBD1. V shed 4 bases and J 5 bases; nucleotides not matched to a gene: 6. Germline CDR1 and CDR2: LNHDA and SQIVND (reference sequence). The CDR3 length is 15 residues. Here the CDR3 reads CASSTRTGRNEKLFF. In DNA form, the CDR3 reads TGTGCCAGTAGTACCCGGACAGGGCGAAATGAAAAACTGTTTTTT.

The V call is TRBV10-3, the J call TRBJ2-3; 7 bases align to TRBD2. This CDR3 contains 14 residues. Germline trimming cut 3 bases from V and 1 base from J; bases unmatched to any gene: 1. Per germline, CDR1 ENHRY and CDR2 SYGVKD. CDR3 DNA: TGTGCCATCAGTGACACTAGCGGCACAGATACGCAGTATTTT. Translating gives CAISDTSGTDTQYF.

As for this clone: One end of the junction does not line up with germline, which may come from a read error. The chain couples TRBV14 to TRBJ1-2; 7 positions agree with TRBD1. The CDR3 loop spans 12 amino acids. Germline values: CDR1 SGHDN, CDR2 FVKESK. The CDR3 protein is CASSPKGTVIYF. DNA of the CDR3: TGTGCCAGCAGCCCAAAAGGGACAGTTATTTACTTC.

This clone occurred a few times. V is TRBV5-4 and J is TRBJ2-5; TRBD1 aligns across 8 bases. CDR1 is SGHNT, CDR2 YYREEE, per germline (reference sequence). The CDR3 loop spans 15 amino acids. Trimming cost V 5 bases and J 3 bases; bases outside gene matches: 9. The CDR3 DNA is TGTGCCAGCAGACGCCTAGGACAGGGTGAAGAGACCCAGTACTTC. Encoded protein: CASRRLGQGEETQYF.

The J gene is TRBJ2-3, the V gene TRBV7-2; 16 nucleotides line up with TRBD2. Germline CDR1 is SGHTA and CDR2 is FQGNSA. Losses at the gene ends were 4 bases for V and 4 bases for J; bases not matched to a gene: 8. The CDR3 is 18 residues long. The CDR3 DNA sequence: TGTGCCAGCAGCTGGGGACTAGCGGGAGGGCCCTCTGCAGATACGCAGTATTTT. The encoded protein is CASSWGLAGGPSADTQYF.

The CDR3 spells CASSNPRSGRADTDTQYF. As DNA, the CDR3 is TGCGCCAGCAGTAATCCCCGTAGCGGGAGGGCCGACACAGATACGCAGTATTTT. V usage is TRBV10-1 and J usage is TRBJ2-3; 11 nucleotides align to TRBD2. Germline values: CDR1 WNHNN, CDR2 SYGVQD (reference sequence). The CDR3 extends over 18 amino acids. V lost 5 bases, J lost 2 bases, and 12 bases stayed unmatched.

The chain is built from TRBV7-2 and TRBJ2-7, with 11 positions matching TRBD2. The CDR3 is made up of 16 amino acids. The V segment lost 0 bases and the J segment 3 bases; nucleotides outside the gene matches: 4. CDR1 SGHTA and CDR2 FQGNSA come from the germline V gene. The CDR3 spells CASSLAPGLADYEQYF. CDR3 sequence (DNA): TGTGCCAGCAGCTTAGCACCGGGACTAGCGGACTACGAGCAGTACTTC.

The table lists this clone with a count of one. J is TRBJ1-5 and V is TRBV28; D possibly corresponds to TRBD1 (5 bases). This CDR3 comprises 13 residues. Trimming pared 8 bases from V and 6 bases from J, leaving 14 bases between. Per germline, CDR1 MDHEN and CDR2 SYDVKM. The CDR3 here is CASWRDFFQPQHF. The CDR3 coding sequence is TGTGCCAGCTGGAGGGACTTTTTTCAGCCCCAGCATTTT.

This CDR3 reads CATSSRLAGVKEQFF. CDR3 sequence (DNA): TGTGCCACCAGCAGTAGGCTAGCGGGAGTAAAAGAGCAGTTCTTC. The chain employs TRBV15 and TRBJ2-1; TRBD2 agrees at 10 bases. Losses at the gene ends were 3 bases for V and 10 bases for J; bases not matched to a gene: 9. CDR1 is LNHNV, CDR2 YYDKDF, per germline (reference sequence). The CDR3 spans 15 residues.

The chain combines TRBV7-3 with TRBJ1-1; the D is unclear. V lost 6 bases to trimming and J lost 6 bases, with 14 bases between them. Germline values: CDR1 SGHTA, CDR2 FQGTGA. The CDR3 is made up of 13 amino acids. The CDR3 loop reads CASRKHQEAEAFF. The CDR3 region has the DNA TGTGCCAGCAGGAAACACCAGGAGGCTGAAGCTTTCTTT.

In this sample, this clone turned up a few times. This chain joins TRBV30 and TRBJ2-7; D not resolved. This CDR3 spans 14 amino acids. The germline V gene has CDR1 GTSNPN and CDR2 SVGIG (reference sequence). The ends were cut back, 0 bases at V and 0 bases at J, with 9 bases in the middle. The CDR3, as DNA: TGTGCCTGGAGTGTACGGCGGAACTCCTACGAGCAGTACTTC. Translating gives CAWSVRRNSYEQYF. The entire variable domain, with the rest obtained from reference TRBV30 and TRBJ2-7, is as follows: SQTIHQWPATLVQPVGSPLSLECTVEGTSNPNLYWYRQAAGRGLQLLFYSVGIGQISSEVPQNLSASRPQDRQFILSSKKLLLSDSGFYLCAWSVRRNSYEQYFGPGTRLTVT.

This clone was recorded a few times. This chain connects TRBV27 to TRBJ1-4; D may be TRBD1 (6 bases). The CDR3 sequence is 13 residues long. The V gene's germline CDR1 is MNHEY and CDR2 SMNVEV (reference sequence). V was clipped by 11 bases and J by 5 bases, with 15 bases between them. This CDR3 is CAAKDRFNEKLFF. For the CDR3, the DNA is TGTGCCGCGAAAGACAGGTTCAATGAAAAACTGTTTTTT.

The chain employs TRBV6-5 and TRBJ2-5, with D maybe TRBD1 (5 bases). Looked up from germline, CDR1 is MNHEY and CDR2 is SVGAGI. The CDR3 contains 11 residues. The V end lost 6 bases, the J end lost 10 bases, and 12 bases lay between the germline ends. The CDR3 spells CASRGEWDQYF. As DNA, the CDR3 is TGTGCCAGCAGAGGGGAATGGGACCAGTACTTC.

CDR3 in amino acids: CASSWDKNTGELFF. CDR3 nucleotide sequence: TGTGCCAGCAGTTGGGACAAGAACACCGGGGAGCTGTTTTTT. This chain links TRBV7-3 with TRBJ2-2; tentatively, D is TRBD1 (6 bases). Germline V CDR1 and CDR2: SGHTA, FQGTGA. Trimming left V 6 bases short and J 1 base short, with 9 bases between. The CDR3 is 14 residues long.

This clone was seen a handful of times. This chain uses TRBV14 with TRBJ1-4; no clear D gene. The CDR3 is 13 amino acids. CDR1 and CDR2 from the germline V gene are SGHDN and FVKESK. Trimming cost V 1 base and J 5 bases, with 5 bases left between them. Here the CDR3 reads CASSQVQNEKLFF. The DNA of the CDR3 is TGTGCCAGCAGCCAAGTACAGAATGAAAAACTGTTTTTT.

V and J are TRBV11-2 and TRBJ1-2, with 9 bases fitting TRBD1. This CDR3 is 13 amino acids long. Trimming cost V 5 bases and J 8 bases; bases outside gene matches: 6. Germline-derived CDR1 and CDR2 are SGHAT and FQNNGV. As DNA, the CDR3 is TGTGCCAGCAGCGCACAGGGGGCAGGAGGCTACACCTTC. This gives the protein CASSAQGAGGYTF.